This passage covers 4 T cell receptor beta chains from one sample sequenced in a study of T cell changes during pregnancy in multiple sclerosis. Here immunoSEQ multiplex PCR was the method, and the copy in TCRdb shows in-frame clones only, minus some. The sample lists about 81,000 clones, about 94% seen once, with 1.2% to 1.5% in the top ten. The sample consisted of peripheral blood, taken in the third trimester of pregnancy. Every receptor here comes from a female donor in good health, enrolled as a control in a pregnancy study.

This clone was observed a single time. V gene TRBV6-5 combines with J gene TRBJ1-5, with 8 bases that match TRBD1. J was trimmed by 8 bases and V by 4 bases; bases with no gene match: 7. The CDR3 contains 14 residues. Germline-derived CDR1 and CDR2 are MNHEY and SVGAGI. CDR3 in DNA: TGTGCCAGCAGTTTCGGCAGGGGGCAGGAGCCCCAGCATTTT. Its translation: CASSFGRGQEPQHF.

The V and J genes are TRBV30 and TRBJ2-1; 7 nucleotides line up with TRBD2. Trimming cost V 2 bases and J 7 bases; bases outside gene matches: 5. The germline CDR1 and CDR2 sequences are GTSNPN and SVGIG (reference sequence). CDR3 size: 13 residues. Here the CDR3 DNA reads TGTGCCTGGAGTACGGGAGGTCGGAATGAGCAGTTCTTC. Translating it yields CAWSTGGRNEQFF.

The V call is TRBV5-5, the J call TRBJ2-7; D might be TRBD1 (6 bases). The germline V gene encodes CDR1 SGHKS and CDR2 YYEKEE (reference sequence). The CDR3 sequence is 14 residues long. The V and J ends lost 5 bases and 4 bases respectively, with 16 bases between them. The chain's CDR3 is CASRIDRIVYEQYF. As DNA, the CDR3 is TGTGCCAGCAGAATCGACAGGATTGTGTACGAGCAGTACTTC.

The chain links TRBV9 to TRBJ2-7; 9 bases are a match to TRBD1. Trimming removed 4 bases from V and 1 base from J; junction bases left unmatched: 6. This CDR3 has 15 amino acids. The germline V gene has CDR1 SGDLS and CDR2 YYNGEE. CDR3 bases: TGTGCCAGCAGCCACGGGGGGACAGGGTCCTACGAGCAGTACTTC. Residues: CASSHGGTGSYEQYF.